Included here is one T cell receptor (beta chain) sequence, with context. This clonotype occurred a few times. Its binding antigen is unknown. Qualities for individual bases were not recorded, and no much larger clone is one base off. This sample is drawn from a study of CD8 T cells in ankylosing spondylitis (dated by TCRdb to 2017 to 2019). Background on the whole study: T cell receptor beta repertoires were profiled in healthy donors and ankylosing spondylitis patients so that disease-linked TCR variants could be found. The full study cohort comprised approximately 23 ankylosing spondylitis patients and some 110 healthy donors. Peripheral blood was sampled, and synovial fluid was also collected from ankylosing spondylitis patients. Summary of the overall study and its limitations: Some motif variants were previously reported in synovial fluid and blood of reactive arthritis patients, suggesting common disease-initiation mechanisms. The disease-linked clones had a CD8+ phenotype and were found at relatively low frequencies in peripheral blood. According to the report, matched synovial fluid samples from ankylosing spondylitis patients were significantly enriched for the disease-linked clones. Blood from ankylosing spondylitis patients appeared to be characterized by a TCR beta motif made up of several highly homologous amino acid variants.

Instrument used: Illumina HiSeq 2500. Quantitative 5'-RACE with molecular barcodes was used to prepare TCR beta libraries. In the authors' own workflow: Disease-linked TCR variants were identified with a new computational method built on a probabilistic model of VDJ rearrangement. Using fastp trimming at Q25 and MiXCR clonotype assembly, TCRdb reanalyzed the public sequencing data and kept in-frame beta chains. Rows with a matching CDR3 protein are joined into one entry that keeps the most common DNA and genes. The V and J calls were determined by TCRdb, not by the authors. The sample has about 220,000 distinct CDR3 sequences on record, 6% to 8% of them singletons. The ten largest clones represent 14% of the sample. This clonotype was sampled from a male donor with ankylosing spondylitis. Sequencing was carried out using blood, either unsorted or a sorted T cell fraction (not recorded which).

The CDR3: CASSLVDSVYNEQFF. The DNA sequence reads TGTGCCAGCAGCTTAGTGGACAGTGTTTACAATGAGCAGTTCTTC. The chain links TRBV7-2 with TRBJ2-1, with TRBD1 tentatively as D gene (6 bases match). Inclusive of the bounding cysteine and phenylalanine, the CDR3 is 15 residues long. Here the CDR3 DNA is all that survives: 45 bases in frame from base 1. Looking up the germline V gene yields CDR1 SGHTA and CDR2 FQGNSA. Cut back by 1 base and 4 bases, the V and J ends lie 11 bases apart.